This T cell receptor (beta chain) stems from a study of T cell changes during pregnancy in multiple sclerosis. The assay was immunoSEQ multiplex PCR, and TCRdb's table has in-frame clones only and misses some. The table lists more than 35,000 clones, about 88% of them singletons. The CDR3 is made up of 13 amino acids. The J segment lost 5 bases and the V segment lost 2 bases, leaving 2 bases of the junction unmatched. CDR1 is ENHRY and CDR2 is SYGVKD in the germline V gene. The sequence derives from a female donor in good health, enrolled as a control in a pregnancy study. The sequencing used CD8+ T cells from peripheral blood mononuclear cells, collected after pregnancy. The chain employs TRBV10-3 and TRBJ2-7; TRBD2 matches 8 bases. CDR3 nucleotides: TGTGCCATCAGTGAGCCCGGGGGGGACGAGCAGTACTTC. Encoded protein: CAISEPGGDEQYF.